This T cell receptor (beta chain) was recovered during a study of Ad26.COV2.S vaccination and SARS-CoV-2 variants. Turning to the study itself: In the study, Ad26.COV2.S was injected intramuscularly once, or twice 56 days apart.

Method: immunoSEQ multiplex PCR; TCRdb's copy keeps in-frame clones and lacks some. The profile covers around 500,000 clones, with 70% to 90% appearing a single time and 1.7% taken by the ten largest. This CDR3 has 16 residues. Per germline, CDR1 LNHDA and CDR2 SQIVND (reference sequence). The ends were cut back, 5 bases at V and 0 bases at J, with 14 bases in the middle. Treatment indicated: some 19 received Ad26.COV2.S at low or high dose, single or two shots; a few received placebo; per-sample allocation not given. Sampling happened 63 days after the first vaccine or placebo injection. The sequencing here drew on peripheral blood, taken in a trial of Ad26.COV2.S vaccine versus placebo. The receptor's source is a person between 18 and 65 years old who received the Ad26.COV2.S COVID-19 vaccine or a placebo. The chain combines TRBV19 with TRBJ1-3; a possible D gene is TRBD1 (5 bases). The DNA for the CDR3 is TGTGCCAGTAGTGACGGGGCGGCAAGCTCTGGAAACACCATATATTTT. Translating gives CASSDGAASSGNTIYF. The variable domain in full, with the rest retrieved from reference TRBV19 and TRBJ1-3, is DGGITQSPKYLFRKEGQNVTLSCEQNLNHDAMYWYRQDPGQGLRLIYYSQIVNDFQKGDIAEGYSVSREKKESFPLTVTSAQKNPTAFYLCASSDGAASSGNTIYFGEGSWLTVV.